These 26 T cell receptor beta chains originate from one sample sequenced in a study of cytomegalovirus exposure and HLA in healthy donors. Produced via immunoSEQ multiplex PCR; TCRdb's table is partial and in-frame only. The sample shows roughly 220,000 clones, over 80% of them seen only once. Sequenced sample: PBMCs. The receptors originated from a woman aged 18-29 years in good health and CMV-seronegative.

V is TRBV27 and J is TRBJ2-3; 9 bases are a match to TRBD2. In germline, CDR1 is MNHEY, CDR2 SMNVEV (reference sequence). The CDR3 totals 15 residues. V shed 5 bases and J 6 bases; nucleotides not matched to a gene: 9. The CDR3 region is CASSPHAGGEDTQYF. The DNA for the CDR3 is TGTGCCAGCAGTCCCCATGCGGGAGGGGAGGATACGCAGTATTTT.

The chain has TRBV11-3 and TRBJ2-1, with D hard to call. The V gene lost 1 base and the J gene lost 0 bases, with 10 bases spanning the gap. The CDR3 is 16 amino acids. In germline, CDR1 is SGHNT, CDR2 YENEEA. The CDR3 loop is CASSLVAGSSYNEQFF. The CDR3 DNA follows: TGTGCCAGCAGCTTAGTTGCTGGCAGCTCCTACAATGAGCAGTTCTTC.

CDR3 nucleotides: TGTGCCACCAGCCCCCGGGGGGGTTCCAGCTCCTACAATGAGCAGTTCTTC. It specifies CATSPRGGSSSYNEQFF. This sequence joins TRBV15 and TRBJ2-1; 8 nucleotides line up with TRBD2. This CDR3 is 17 amino acids long. Germline V CDR1 and CDR2: LNHNV, YYDKDF (reference sequence). The junction had 9 bases not matched to a gene; V was cut back by 5 bases and J by 0 bases.

V is TRBV6-5 and J is TRBJ2-2; no clear D gene. The CDR3 contains 14 residues. Germline V gene data show CDR1 as MNHEY and CDR2 as SVGAGI. V dropped 4 bases and J dropped 0 bases, with 6 bases sitting between them. Here the CDR3 reads CASSFQANTGELFF. The CDR3 coding sequence is TGTGCCAGCAGTTTTCAGGCGAACACCGGGGAGCTGTTTTTT.

The table lists this clone with many counts. Germline and junction disagree at one end, which may indicate a read error. The CDR3 DNA reads as TGTGCCAGCGGAAAGGGGTCGGTCTTACCCCCATTT. Its protein is CASGKGSVLPPF. This chain links TRBV5-4 with TRBJ1-1; possible D gene TRBD1, 5 bases. Germline assignment: CDR1 SGHNT and CDR2 YYREEE (reference sequence). The CDR3 contains 12 residues.

The chain carries TRBV21-1 and TRBJ2-3; the table calls TRBD2, which could not be checked here. TRBV21-1 is listed as a pseudogene. The CDR3 covers 17 residues. In DNA, the CDR3 is TGTGCCAGCAGCAACATGGGGACTAGCGGATACACAGATACGCAGTATTTT. This translates into CASSNMGTSGYTDTQYF.

This clone was detected only a few times. The V and J genes are TRBV7-2 and TRBJ1-3, with no clear D. Germline lookup yields CDR1 SGHTA and CDR2 FQGNSA. Deletions cut 0 bases from V and 0 bases from J, with 9 bases between. The CDR3 runs to 16 residues. CDR3 amino acids: CASSLARPDSGNTIYF. The CDR3, as DNA: TGTGCCAGCAGCTTAGCGCGGCCAGACTCTGGAAACACCATATATTTT.

Here the CDR3 DNA reads TGTGCCAGCAGCCAAGATCAGGGCAGCATAAGGGCCAATCAGCCCCAGCATTTT. This translates into CASSQDQGSIRANQPQHF. The chain employs TRBV4-2 and TRBJ1-5; a possible D gene is TRBD1 (5 bases). The CDR3 has 18 residues. The V gene lost 0 bases and the J gene lost 3 bases, with 18 bases spanning the gap. Germline V gene sequence: CDR1 LGHNA, CDR2 YNFKEQ.

The chain couples TRBV29-1 to TRBJ2-2; 7 bases fit TRBD2. The germline V gene encodes CDR1 SQVTM and CDR2 ANQGSEA. The CDR3 is 15 residues long. The trim removed 3 bases at V and 0 bases at J, leaving 4 bases unmatched. This chain's CDR3 is CSVDGGSTNTGELFF. The CDR3 DNA sequence: TGCAGCGTTGATGGCGGGAGCACGAACACCGGGGAGCTGTTTTTT.

The rearrangement joins TRBV7-2 to TRBJ2-3, with 13 bases aligning to TRBD2. Germline trimming cut 6 bases from V and 4 bases from J; bases unmatched to any gene: 4. CDR3 length: 15 residues. Per the germline V gene, CDR1 is SGHTA and CDR2 is FQGNSA. The chain's CDR3 is CASRSGLAGPDTQYF. The DNA for the CDR3 is TGTGCCAGCAGGTCGGGACTAGCGGGACCAGATACGCAGTATTTT.

This chain links TRBV11-2 with TRBJ1-2, with 8 bases matching TRBD1. The CDR3 loop spans 13 amino acids. Germline assignment: CDR1 SGHAT and CDR2 FQNNGV. J gave up 4 bases and V 9 bases, and 7 bases lay outside the gene matches. The CDR3 coding sequence is TGTGCCAGTAACAGGGGGTTTAGCTATGGCTACACCTTC. Residues: CASNRGFSYGYTF.

This rearrangement joins TRBV9 to TRBJ1-3; D may be TRBD1 (5 bases). V lost 6 bases to trimming and J lost 2 bases, with 15 bases between them. The germline CDR1 and CDR2 sequences are SGDLS and YYNGEE. The CDR3 loop spans 15 amino acids. The CDR3 coding sequence is TGTGCCAGCAACCCATCGACAGACGCTGGAAACACCATATATTTT. Encoded protein: CASNPSTDAGNTIYF.

The rearrangement joins TRBV7-3 to TRBJ1-1; 7 bases map to TRBD1. Germline trimming cut 5 bases from V and 5 bases from J; bases unmatched to any gene: 5. Germline assignment: CDR1 SGHTA and CDR2 FQGTGA. This CDR3 comprises 13 residues. This chain's CDR3 is CASSVLTGTEAFF. CDR3 bases: TGTGCCAGCAGCGTACTGACAGGGACTGAAGCTTTCTTT.

The CDR3 here is CASSLKLGVSYEQYF. DNA of the CDR3: TGTGCCAGCAGCTTAAAGTTGGGAGTCTCCTACGAGCAGTACTTC. The chain recombines TRBV7-9 with TRBJ2-7, with a possible D match to TRBD2 (5 bases). The CDR3 length is 15 residues. Trimming took off 2 bases at V and 0 bases at J, with 11 bases between the two ends. Germline CDR1 is SEHNR and CDR2 is FQNEAQ (reference sequence).

The CDR3 DNA follows: TGTGCCACCAGGGTTGGCGGGAGGGTCATTGATACGCAGTATTTT. Residues: CATRVGGRVIDTQYF. The chain links TRBV15 to TRBJ2-3; 9 positions agree with TRBD2. J was trimmed by 6 bases and V by 6 bases; bases with no gene match: 10. The CDR3 has 15 amino acids. CDR1 and CDR2 from the germline V gene are LNHNV and YYDKDF (reference sequence).

The chain is built from TRBV6-1 and TRBJ1-3; D is unresolved. The ends were cut back, 7 bases at V and 1 base at J, with 14 bases in the middle. Germline values: CDR1 MNHNS, CDR2 SASEGT. This CDR3 is built from 15 residues. CDR3 loop: CASTLMGGSGNTIYF. The CDR3 DNA follows: TGTGCCAGCACCCTAATGGGAGGGTCTGGAAACACCATATATTTT.

The rearrangement links TRBV4-2 to TRBJ1-1; D gene ambiguous. Germline CDR1 is LGHNA and CDR2 is YNFKEQ. CDR3 size: 14 residues. Trimming cost V 1 base and J 2 bases, with 8 bases left between them. The CDR3 here is CASSQVMGNTEAFF. CDR3 coding DNA: TGTGCCAGCAGCCAAGTCATGGGCAACACTGAAGCTTTCTTT.

In DNA form, the CDR3 reads TGTGCCAGCAGTGCCCAAGCGGGAGATCTCGACGAGCAGTACTTC. Translated, it gives CASSAQAGDLDEQYF. The chain joins TRBV6-1 to TRBJ2-7, with TRBD2 identical over 8 bases. The CDR3 consists of 15 residues. The germline CDR1 and CDR2 sequences are MNHNS and SASEGT. The V segment lost 4 bases and the J segment 5 bases; nucleotides outside the gene matches: 10.

The rearrangement links TRBV18 to TRBJ2-3, with 7 bases fitting TRBD1. CDR3 length equals 16 residues. The germline CDR1 and CDR2 sequences are KGHSH and LQKENI. V dropped 4 bases and J dropped 4; count of bases not matched to a gene: 11. This CDR3 reads CASSLTAQGGADTQYF. The CDR3 DNA follows: TGTGCCAGCTCACTTACGGCCCAAGGGGGCGCAGATACGCAGTATTTT.

In its sample, this clone was seen once. This chain connects TRBV20-1 to TRBJ1-5; the D is unclear. Germline V lookup: CDR1 DFQATT, CDR2 SNEGSKA (reference sequence). The CDR3 sequence is 11 residues long. V lost 3 bases, J lost 7 bases, and 7 bases lay in between. Here the CDR3 DNA reads TGCAGTGCTAGGGTGGGCCAGCCCCAGCATTTT. Translating gives CSARVGQPQHF.

The chain uses TRBV7-9 and TRBJ2-3, with 11 nucleotides matching TRBD1. V lost 4 bases to trimming and J lost 8 bases; unmatched junction nucleotides: 8. The CDR3 totals 15 residues. The germline V gene has CDR1 SEHNR and CDR2 FQNEAQ (reference sequence). Here the CDR3 DNA reads TGTGCCAGCAGCTCTCGGACAGGGGGCTTGGGTACGCAGTATTTT. The encoded protein is CASSSRTGGLGTQYF.

The rearrangement uses TRBV6-4 and TRBJ2-1; 9 bases align to TRBD2. The CDR3 contains 15 residues. Germline assignment: CDR1 MRHNA and CDR2 SNTAGT. V was pared by 3 bases and J by 6 bases, with 6 bases of the junction left unmatched. The CDR3 DNA is TGTGCCAGCAGTGAGGGCGGGACTAGCCTCAATGAGCAGTTCTTC. This codes for CASSEGGTSLNEQFF.

CDR3 nucleotides: TGTGCCAGCAGCCGGACAGGGGGCGGCGGCTACACCTTC. Translation gives CASSRTGGGGYTF. This chain joins TRBV9 and TRBJ1-2; 11 bases align to TRBD1. V lost 4 bases, J lost 8 bases, and 4 bases stayed unmatched. There are 13 residues in the CDR3. CDR1 is SGDLS, CDR2 YYNGEE, per germline.

J is TRBJ2-7 and V is TRBV7-2, with TRBD1 matching over 7 bases. V shed 5 bases, J shed 3 bases, and the junction held 7 bases outside the gene matches. CDR1 SGHTA and CDR2 FQGNSA come from the germline V gene. This CDR3 spans 14 amino acids. The CDR3 bases are TGTGCCAGCAGCCCAGACAGGGAATTCTACGAGCAGTACTTC. Its translation is CASSPDREFYEQYF.

J is TRBJ2-1 and V is TRBV19; the D gene is possibly TRBD1 (6 bases). V was cut by 4 bases and J by 2 bases, with 12 bases left in between. CDR1 and CDR2 (germline): LNHDA, SQIVND (reference sequence). This CDR3 comprises 15 residues. The CDR3 sequence is CASSTRGEPYNEQFF. In nucleotides, the CDR3 is TGTGCCAGTAGTACCAGGGGTGAACCCTACAATGAGCAGTTCTTC. The complete variable domain, with remaining parts taken from reference TRBV19 and TRBJ2-1, reads DGGITQSPKYLFRKEGQNVTLSCEQNLNHDAMYWYRQDPGQGLRLIYYSQIVNDFQKGDIAEGYSVSREKKESFPLTVTSAQKNPTAFYLCASSTRGEPYNEQFFGPGTRLTVL.

V gene TRBV5-1 combines with J gene TRBJ2-1; no definite D call. V lost 0 bases and J lost 1, with 14 bases in between. This CDR3 has 17 residues. The germline CDR1 and CDR2 sequences are SGHRS and YFSETQ. CDR3 bases: TGCGCCAGCAGCTTGGTTTCGAGGAGATCATCCTACAATGAGCAGTTCTTC. Protein: CASSLVSRRSSYNEQFF.